A single sample gave rise to the 2 T cell receptor beta chains below, sequenced in a study of blood T cells in healthy people across ages. PCR was performed a second time for roughly 7 to 11 cycles using a sample-barcoded 5' primer and a J-beta primer mix. One entry per CDR3 protein, called by TCRdb with MiXCR from the 5' RACE reads. The profile covers fewer than 1,000,000 distinct CDR3 sequences, with 46% appearing a single time and roughly 18% taken by the ten largest. Sequencing input: blood. The receptors originated from a man older than 75 in good health.

This sequence joins TRBV7-9 and TRBJ2-7, with D possibly matching TRBD2 (6 bases). V shed 5 bases and J shed 3 bases, with 14 bases lying between them. Germline lookup yields CDR1 SEHNR and CDR2 FQNEAQ (reference sequence). This CDR3 region has 14 residues. For the CDR3, the DNA is TGTGCCAGCAGCCCTAAGGGCGGGGACTACGAGCAGTACTTC. Translation gives CASSPKGGDYEQYF.

This chain connects TRBV29-1 to TRBJ2-4, with D possibly called TRBD1 or TRBD2 (5 bases each). Germline V CDR1 and CDR2: SQVTM, ANQGSEA. CDR3 size: 13 residues. Trimming took off 3 bases at V and 1 base at J, with 7 bases between the two ends. In nucleotides, the CDR3 is TGCAGCGTTGACGAGGGGGCCAAAAACATTCAGTACTTC. Its protein product is CSVDEGAKNIQYF.